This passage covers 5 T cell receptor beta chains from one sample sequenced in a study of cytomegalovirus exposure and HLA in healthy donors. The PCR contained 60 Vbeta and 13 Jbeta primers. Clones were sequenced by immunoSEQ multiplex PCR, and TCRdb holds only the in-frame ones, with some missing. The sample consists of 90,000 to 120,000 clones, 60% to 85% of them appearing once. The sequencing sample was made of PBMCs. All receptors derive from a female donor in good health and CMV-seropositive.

This chain's CDR3 is CASSVGQGTVYGYTF. CDR3 DNA sequence: TGTGCCAGCAGCGTAGGACAGGGGACTGTTTATGGCTACACCTTC. This chain links TRBV9 with TRBJ1-2; 8 nucleotides agree with TRBD1. The CDR3 runs to 15 residues. Germline assignment: CDR1 SGDLS and CDR2 YYNGEE. The ends lost 0 bases at V and 5 bases at J; junction bases unmatched: 6.

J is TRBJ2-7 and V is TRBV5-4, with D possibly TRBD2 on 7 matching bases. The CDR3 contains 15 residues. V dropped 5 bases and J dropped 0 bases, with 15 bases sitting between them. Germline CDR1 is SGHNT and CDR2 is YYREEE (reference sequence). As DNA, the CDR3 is TGTGCCAGCAGGGGGGGGCTAGAGAGCTCCTACGAGCAGTACTTC. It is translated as CASRGGLESSYEQYF.

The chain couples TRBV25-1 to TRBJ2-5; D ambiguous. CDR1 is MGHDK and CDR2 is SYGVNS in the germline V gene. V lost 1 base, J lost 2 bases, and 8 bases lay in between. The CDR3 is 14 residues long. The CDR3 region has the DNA TGTGCCAGCAGTGAATCAGTGATGCAAGAGACCCAGTACTTC. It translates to CASSESVMQETQYF.

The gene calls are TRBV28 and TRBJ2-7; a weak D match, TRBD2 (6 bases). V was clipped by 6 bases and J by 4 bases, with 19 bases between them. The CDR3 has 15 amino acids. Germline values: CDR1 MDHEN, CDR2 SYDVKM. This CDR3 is CASRTDGTAGYEQYF. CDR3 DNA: TGTGCCAGCAGAACTGATGGGACTGCGGGATACGAGCAGTACTTC.

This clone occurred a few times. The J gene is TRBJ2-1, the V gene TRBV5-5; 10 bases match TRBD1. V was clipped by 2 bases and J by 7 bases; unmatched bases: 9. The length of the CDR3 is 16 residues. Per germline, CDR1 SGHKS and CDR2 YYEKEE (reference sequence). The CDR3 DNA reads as TGTGCCAGCAGCTTCCCGACAGGGGGCGCTGGGAATGAGCAGTTCTTC. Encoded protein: CASSFPTGGAGNEQFF.